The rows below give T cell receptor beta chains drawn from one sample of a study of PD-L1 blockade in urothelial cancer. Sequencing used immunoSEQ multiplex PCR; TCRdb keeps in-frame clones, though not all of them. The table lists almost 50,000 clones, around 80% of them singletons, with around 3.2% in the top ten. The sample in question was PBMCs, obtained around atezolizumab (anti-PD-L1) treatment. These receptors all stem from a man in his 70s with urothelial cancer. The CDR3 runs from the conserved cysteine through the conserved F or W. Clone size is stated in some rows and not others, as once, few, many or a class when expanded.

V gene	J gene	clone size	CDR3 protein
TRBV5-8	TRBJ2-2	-	CASSPQGVNTGELFF
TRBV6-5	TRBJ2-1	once	CASRLKRETGNEQFF
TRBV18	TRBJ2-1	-	CASSPIDNFYNEQFF
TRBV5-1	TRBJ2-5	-	CASSPLAGGRETQYF
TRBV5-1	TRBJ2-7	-	CASSQLAGAPYEQYF
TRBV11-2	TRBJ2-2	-	CASSLLTRWTGELFF
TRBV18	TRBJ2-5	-	CASSLTGGRETQYF
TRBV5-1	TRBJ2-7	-	CASREGPGYEQYF
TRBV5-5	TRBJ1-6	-	CASSLQGGGSPLHF
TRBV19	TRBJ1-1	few	CASSIQGGMNTEAFF
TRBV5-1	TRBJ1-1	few	CASSRDKNTEAFF
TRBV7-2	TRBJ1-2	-	CASSPGGGMGNYGYTF
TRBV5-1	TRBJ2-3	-	CASNQDFSTTDTQYF
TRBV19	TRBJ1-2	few	CASSQGQGGTF
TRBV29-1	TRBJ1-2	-	CSVDKLDRFPVSYGYTF
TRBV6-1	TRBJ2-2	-	CASRDRAYSTGELFF
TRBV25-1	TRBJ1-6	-	CASSELAGTGGSPLHF